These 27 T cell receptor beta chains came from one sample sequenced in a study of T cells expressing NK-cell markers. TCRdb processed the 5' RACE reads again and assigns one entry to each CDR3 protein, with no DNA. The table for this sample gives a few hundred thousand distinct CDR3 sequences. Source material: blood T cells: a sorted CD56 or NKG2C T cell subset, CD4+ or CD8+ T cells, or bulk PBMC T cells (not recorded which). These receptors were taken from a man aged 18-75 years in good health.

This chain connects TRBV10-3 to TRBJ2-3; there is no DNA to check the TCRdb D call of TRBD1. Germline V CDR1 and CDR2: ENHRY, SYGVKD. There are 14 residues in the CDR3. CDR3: CAISGTGGADTQYF.

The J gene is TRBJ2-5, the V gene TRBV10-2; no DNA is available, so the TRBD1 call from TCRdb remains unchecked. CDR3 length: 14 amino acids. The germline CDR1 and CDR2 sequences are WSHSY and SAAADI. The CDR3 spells CASSESMRGETQYF.

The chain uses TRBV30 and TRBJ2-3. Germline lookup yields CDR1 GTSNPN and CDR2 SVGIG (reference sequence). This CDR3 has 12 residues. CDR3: CAWSVGTDTQYF.

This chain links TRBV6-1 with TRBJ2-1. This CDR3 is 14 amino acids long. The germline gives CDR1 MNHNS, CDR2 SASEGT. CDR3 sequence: CASSEVFGYNEQFF.

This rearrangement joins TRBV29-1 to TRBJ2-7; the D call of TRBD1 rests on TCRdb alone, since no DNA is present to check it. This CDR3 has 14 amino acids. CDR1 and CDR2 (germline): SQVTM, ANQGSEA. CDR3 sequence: CSVAGDRVPYEQYF.

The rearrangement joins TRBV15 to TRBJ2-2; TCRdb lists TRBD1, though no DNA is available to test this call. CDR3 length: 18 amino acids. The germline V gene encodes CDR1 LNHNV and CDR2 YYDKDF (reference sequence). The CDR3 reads CATSRDPDRGLDTGELFF.

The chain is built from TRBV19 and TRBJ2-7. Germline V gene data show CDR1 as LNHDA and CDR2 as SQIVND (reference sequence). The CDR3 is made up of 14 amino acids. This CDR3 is CASRERGSSYEQYF. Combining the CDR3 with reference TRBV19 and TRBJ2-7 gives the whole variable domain DGGITQSPKYLFRKEGQNVTLSCEQNLNHDAMYWYRQDPGQGLRLIYYSQIVNDFQKGDIAEGYSVSREKKESFPLTVTSAQKNPTAFYLCASRERGSSYEQYFGPGTRLTVT.

The CDR3 loop reads CASSLRLSQETQYF. The rearrangement joins TRBV5-4 to TRBJ2-5. The CDR3 is 14 residues long. CDR1 and CDR2 (germline): SGHNT, YYREEE (reference sequence).

This chain's CDR3 is CASSDGQGWDYGYTF. The chain employs TRBV9 and TRBJ1-2; TCRdb's assignment of TRBD1 cannot be checked, as there is no DNA. This CDR3 contains 15 residues. Germline loops: CDR1 SGDLS, CDR2 YYNGEE.

CDR3 region: CASRGTGNTGELFF. This chain links TRBV6-1 with TRBJ2-2; TCRdb outputs TRBD1, but without DNA this stays unchecked. The CDR3 has 14 residues. Germline CDR1 MNHNS, CDR2 SASEGT.

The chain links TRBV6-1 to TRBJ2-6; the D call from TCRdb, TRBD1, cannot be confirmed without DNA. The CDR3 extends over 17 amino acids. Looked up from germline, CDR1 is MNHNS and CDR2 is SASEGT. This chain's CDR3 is CASALTGPSSGANVLTF.

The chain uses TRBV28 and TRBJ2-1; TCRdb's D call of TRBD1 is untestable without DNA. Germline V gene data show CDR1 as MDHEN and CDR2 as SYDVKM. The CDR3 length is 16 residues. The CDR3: CASSPGPPSSYNEQFF.

CDR3 residues: CASSLRTGYDGYTF. The chain uses TRBV19 and TRBJ1-2; TCRdb's assignment of TRBD1 cannot be checked, as there is no DNA. In germline, CDR1 is LNHDA, CDR2 SQIVND (reference sequence). The CDR3 is 14 amino acids.

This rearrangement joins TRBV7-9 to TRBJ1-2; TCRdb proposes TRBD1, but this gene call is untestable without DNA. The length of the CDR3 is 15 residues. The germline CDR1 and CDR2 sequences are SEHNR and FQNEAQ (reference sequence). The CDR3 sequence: CASSLSGTLAYGYTF.

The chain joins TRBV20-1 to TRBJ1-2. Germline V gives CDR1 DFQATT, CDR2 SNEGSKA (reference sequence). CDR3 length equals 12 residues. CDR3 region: CSARRVGGGYTF.

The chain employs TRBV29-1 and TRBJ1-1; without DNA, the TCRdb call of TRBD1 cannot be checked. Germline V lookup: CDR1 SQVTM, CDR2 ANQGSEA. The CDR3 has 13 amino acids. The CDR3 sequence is CSVVRTGLTEAFF.

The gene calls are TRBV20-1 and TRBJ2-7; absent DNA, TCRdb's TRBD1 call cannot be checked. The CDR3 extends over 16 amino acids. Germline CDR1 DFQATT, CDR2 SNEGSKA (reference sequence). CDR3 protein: CSARDLGGQGFYEQYF.

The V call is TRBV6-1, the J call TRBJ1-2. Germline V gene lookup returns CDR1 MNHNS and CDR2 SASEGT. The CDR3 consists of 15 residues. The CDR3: CASSPREGPTSGYTF.

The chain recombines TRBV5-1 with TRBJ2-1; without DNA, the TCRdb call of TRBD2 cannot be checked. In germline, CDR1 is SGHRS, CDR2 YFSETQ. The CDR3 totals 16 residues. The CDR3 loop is CASSAGLAGGRGEQFF.

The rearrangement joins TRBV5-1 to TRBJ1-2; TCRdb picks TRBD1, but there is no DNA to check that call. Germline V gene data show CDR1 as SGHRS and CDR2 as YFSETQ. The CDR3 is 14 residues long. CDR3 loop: CASRPLLGTPGYTF.

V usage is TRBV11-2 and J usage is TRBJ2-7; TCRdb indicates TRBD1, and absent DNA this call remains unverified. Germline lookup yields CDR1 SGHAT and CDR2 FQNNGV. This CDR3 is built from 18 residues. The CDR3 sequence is CASSRRIGGVQGGYEQYF. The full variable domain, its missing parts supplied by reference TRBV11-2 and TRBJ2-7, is EAGVAQSPRYKIIEKRQSVAFWCNPISGHATLYWYQQILGQGPKLLIQFQNNGVVDDSQLPKDRFSAERLKGVDSTLKIQPAKLEDSAVYLCASSRRIGGVQGGYEQYFGPGTRLTVT.

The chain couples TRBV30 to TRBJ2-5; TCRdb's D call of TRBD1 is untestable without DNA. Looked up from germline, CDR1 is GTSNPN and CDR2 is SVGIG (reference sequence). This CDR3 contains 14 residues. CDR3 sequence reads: CAWRRQGASETQYF.

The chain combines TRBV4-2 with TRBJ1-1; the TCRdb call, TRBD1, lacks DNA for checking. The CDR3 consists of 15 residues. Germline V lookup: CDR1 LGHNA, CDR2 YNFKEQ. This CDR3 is CASSQMGQGNTEAFF.

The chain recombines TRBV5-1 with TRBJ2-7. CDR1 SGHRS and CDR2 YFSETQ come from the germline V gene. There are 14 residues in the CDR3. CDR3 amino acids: CASAMTGASYEQYF. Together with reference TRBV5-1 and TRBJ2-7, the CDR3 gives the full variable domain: KAGVTQTPRYLIKTRGQQVTLSCSPISGHRSVSWYQQTPGQGLQFLFEYFSETQRNKGNFPGRFSGRQFSNSRSEMNVSTLELGDSALYLCASAMTGASYEQYFGPGTRLTVT.

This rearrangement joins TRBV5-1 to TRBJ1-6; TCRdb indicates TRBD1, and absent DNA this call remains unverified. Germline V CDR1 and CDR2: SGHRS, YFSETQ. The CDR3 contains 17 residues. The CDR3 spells CASSLWGTGAYNSPLHF.

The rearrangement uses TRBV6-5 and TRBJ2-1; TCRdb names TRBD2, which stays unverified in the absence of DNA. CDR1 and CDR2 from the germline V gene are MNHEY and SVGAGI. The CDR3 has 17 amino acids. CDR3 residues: CASSSLPAAGGYNEQFF.

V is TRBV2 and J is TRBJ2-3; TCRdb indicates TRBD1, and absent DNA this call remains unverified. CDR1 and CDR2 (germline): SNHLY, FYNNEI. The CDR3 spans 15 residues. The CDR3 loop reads CASTLRGQGWDTQYF. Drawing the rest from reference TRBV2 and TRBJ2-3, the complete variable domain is EPEVTQTPSHQVTQMGQEVILRCVPISNHLYFYWYRQILGQKVEFLVSFYNNEISEKSEIFDDQFSVERPDGSNFTLKIRSTKLEDSAMYFCASTLRGQGWDTQYFGPGTRLTVL.